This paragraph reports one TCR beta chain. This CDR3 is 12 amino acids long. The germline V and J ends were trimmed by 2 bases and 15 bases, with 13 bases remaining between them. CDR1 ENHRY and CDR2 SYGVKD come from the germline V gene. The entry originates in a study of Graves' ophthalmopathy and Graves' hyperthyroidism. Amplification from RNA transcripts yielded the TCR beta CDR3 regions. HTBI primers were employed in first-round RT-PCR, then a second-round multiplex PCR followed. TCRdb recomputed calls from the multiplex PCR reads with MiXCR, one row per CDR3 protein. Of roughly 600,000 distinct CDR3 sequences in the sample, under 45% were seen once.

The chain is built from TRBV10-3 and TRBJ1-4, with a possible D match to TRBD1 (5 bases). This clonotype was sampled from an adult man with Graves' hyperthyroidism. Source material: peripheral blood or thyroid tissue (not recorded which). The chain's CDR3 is CAISETQGELFF. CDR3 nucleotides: TGTGCCATCAGTGAGACCCAAGGGGAATTGTTTTTT.